This T cell receptor beta chain came from a study of identical twins. Study findings and constraints: Rather than following the same donors, the conclusions depended on cross-sectional statistical analysis. Monozygotic twins shared more out-of-frame TCR alpha than recombination models predicted. Shared out-of-frame alpha sequences (those common to twins) showed excess low generation probability. The more abundant beta clonotypes in cord blood had fewer insertions, and memory repertoires did not show this.

TCRdb reanalysed the 5' RACE reads using MiXCR and keeps one entry per CDR3 protein. This sample has approximately 590,000 distinct CDR3 sequences, with around a tenth found just once. This clonotype was found a few times. What it recognizes is unknown. CDR3 length equals 14 residues. Germline trimming cut 4 bases from V and 5 bases from J; bases unmatched to any gene: 1. The same specimen was also included in a second study, on yellow fever vaccine responses in identical twins.

J is TRBJ1-5 and V is TRBV12-3 or TRBV12-4; 11 positions agree with TRBD1. The sequence was collected from a young woman in good health. Sample: PBMCs. CDR3 sequence reads: CASSWTGGDQPQHF. CDR3 coding DNA: TGTGCCAGCAGTTGGACAGGGGGCGATCAGCCCCAGCATTTT.